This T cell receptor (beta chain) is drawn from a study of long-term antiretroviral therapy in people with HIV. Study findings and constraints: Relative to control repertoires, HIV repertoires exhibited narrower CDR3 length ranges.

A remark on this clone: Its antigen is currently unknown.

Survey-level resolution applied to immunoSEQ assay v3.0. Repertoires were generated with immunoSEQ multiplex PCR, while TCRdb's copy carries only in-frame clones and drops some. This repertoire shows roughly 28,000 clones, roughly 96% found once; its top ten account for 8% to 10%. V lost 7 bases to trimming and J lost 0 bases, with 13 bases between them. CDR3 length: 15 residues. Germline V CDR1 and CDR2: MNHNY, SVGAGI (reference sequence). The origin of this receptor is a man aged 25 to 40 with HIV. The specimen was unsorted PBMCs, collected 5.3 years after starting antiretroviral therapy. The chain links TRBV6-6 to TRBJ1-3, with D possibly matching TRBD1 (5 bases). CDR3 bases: TGTGCCAGCAAGAGAGAGGGGTCCTCTGGAAACACCATATATTTT. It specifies CASKREGSSGNTIYF.